This T cell receptor (beta chain) comes out of a study of post-analysis software for immune sequencing data. Notes on the study in general: Patients with multiple sclerosis recorded significantly lower normalized Chao1 diversity than controls, the study found. The study found TRBV5-6, TRBV5-1 and TRBV20-1 among a handful of TRBV segments more frequent in patients than controls.

With regard to this clonotype: Its antigen is not known.

TCR beta libraries were prepared from cDNA with unique molecular identifiers. From the PCR reads, TCRdb called clonotypes with MiXCR, one entry per CDR3 protein. The sample consists of 550,000 to 700,000 distinct CDR3 sequences, about 40% of them appearing once. CDR1 and CDR2 (germline): SQVTM, ANQGSEA. This CDR3 spans 12 amino acids. With 6 bases clipped from V and 6 bases from J, the junction kept 4 bases outside the gene matches. The sequencing input was blood. The TCR originated in a girl aged 5-17 years with multiple sclerosis. The rearrangement links TRBV29-1 to TRBJ1-1; 10 nucleotides line up with TRBD1. The CDR3 sequence is CSVDDRGPEAFF. DNA of the CDR3: TGCAGCGTCGATGACAGGGGGCCTGAAGCTTTCTTT.